These 3 T cell receptor beta chains were sequenced from one sample in a study of blood T cell repertoires in COVID-19. The assay was immunoSEQ multiplex PCR, and TCRdb's table has in-frame clones only and misses some. The table has roughly 150,000 clones, approximately 85% seen once. The sequenced sample was peripheral blood. These receptors originate from a man between 60 and 70 years old with active or convalescent COVID-19.

The chain joins TRBV5-1 to TRBJ2-3; TRBD2 agrees at 10 bases. V was pared by 4 bases and J by 6 bases, with 5 bases of the junction left unmatched. Germline V gene lookup returns CDR1 SGHRS and CDR2 YFSETQ. The CDR3 is 14 amino acids. The DNA of the CDR3 is TGCGCCAGCAGCGAACTAGCGGGGATGGATACGCAGTATTTT. This gives the protein CASSELAGMDTQYF.

The chain recombines TRBV15 with TRBJ2-7; perhaps TRBD2 as D (5 bases). Germline CDR1 LNHNV, CDR2 YYDKDF (reference sequence). The CDR3 contains 14 residues. V was cut by 0 bases and J by 1 base, with 7 bases left in between. CDR3 coding DNA: TGTGCCACCAGCAGAGATCAGCGGTCCTACGAGCAGTACTTC. Encoded protein: CATSRDQRSYEQYF. Using reference TRBV15 and TRBJ2-7 for the parts outside the CDR3, the full variable domain is DAMVIQNPRYQVTQFGKPVTLSCSQTLNHNVMYWYQQKSSQAPKLLFHYYDKDFNNEADTPDNFQSRRPNTSFCFLDIRSPGLGDTAMYLCATSRDQRSYEQYFGPGTRLTVT.

The CDR3 DNA follows: TGTGCCATCAGGGACGGAACGAGGGTAACGGGCTACGAGCAGTACTTC. Its protein product is CAIRDGTRVTGYEQYF. The genes are TRBV10-3 and TRBJ2-7; perhaps TRBD2 as D (5 bases). CDR1 ENHRY and CDR2 SYGVKD come from the germline V gene. Trimming pared 6 bases from V and 3 bases from J, leaving 21 bases between. The CDR3 spans 16 residues.